The rows below give T cell receptor beta chains drawn from one sample of a study of CD4 T cells in relation to SARS-CoV-2 and coronaviruses. Produced via immunoSEQ multiplex PCR; TCRdb's table is partial and in-frame only. The sample contains 10,000 or so clones, about 79% of which appear only once. No antigens are known for them. The sequenced sample was CD4+ T cells from PBMCs, cultured in vitro. Receptors were obtained from a human donor in good health. Each CDR3 is given with its conserved first and last residue. Fields, in order: V gene, D gene, clone size, J gene, CDR3 protein, CDR3 DNA. D genes are given only for firm matches. Some rows have no size entry. The others give once, few or many, or a class for an expanded clone.

v_call: TRBV5-1; d_call: TRBD2; clone_size: NA; j_call: TRBJ2-3; cdr3_aa: CASSSPGLAGSGTDTQYF; cdr3_nt: TGCGCCAGCAGCTCCCCGGGACTAGCGGGATCTGGGACAGATACGCAGTATTTT
v_call: TRBV18; d_call: TRBD1; clone_size: once; j_call: TRBJ1-2; cdr3_aa: CASSPRDREADGYTF; cdr3_nt: TGTGCCAGCTCACCACGGGACAGGGAAGCGGATGGCTACACCTTC
v_call: TRBV23-1; d_call: TRBD2; clone_size: NA; j_call: TRBJ2-7; cdr3_aa: CASSQSPAPGLGRVYEQYF; cdr3_nt: TGCGCCAGCAGTCAATCGCCAGCACCGGGACTAGGAAGGGTCTACGAGCAGTACTTC
v_call: TRBV11-3; d_call: TRBD1; clone_size: NA; j_call: TRBJ2-1; cdr3_aa: CASSSGQGAESSSYNEQFF; cdr3_nt: TGTGCCAGCAGCTCGGGACAGGGGGCGGAATCGAGCTCCTACAATGAGCAGTTCTTC
v_call: TRBV19; d_call: NA; clone_size: once; j_call: TRBJ1-6; cdr3_aa: CASRRGVNSPLHF; cdr3_nt: TGTGCCAGTCGCAGAGGTGTCAATTCACCCCTCCACTTT
v_call: TRBV3-1/TRBV3-2; d_call: NA; clone_size: NA; j_call: TRBJ2-7; cdr3_aa: CASSLGAGGSYEQYF; cdr3_nt: TGTGCCAGCAGCCTTGGGGCCGGGGGCTCCTACGAGCAGTACTTC
v_call: TRBV5-1; d_call: NA; clone_size: NA; j_call: TRBJ2-2; cdr3_aa: CASSPGTQSYGELFF; cdr3_nt: TGCGCCAGCAGCCCCGGGACTCAATCGTACGGGGAGCTGTTTTTT
v_call: TRBV11-2; d_call: NA; clone_size: NA; j_call: TRBJ1-1; cdr3_aa: CASSLRVNTEAFF; cdr3_nt: TGTGCCAGCAGCTTAAGAGTGAACACTGAAGCTTTCTTT
v_call: TRBV5-1; d_call: NA; clone_size: NA; j_call: TRBJ1-4; cdr3_aa: CASSNLVGGVHEKLFF; cdr3_nt: TGCGCCAGCAGCAATCTCGTGGGAGGGGTTCATGAAAAACTGTTTTTT
v_call: TRBV5-1; d_call: NA; clone_size: NA; j_call: TRBJ1-1; cdr3_aa: CASSQLQGGNTEAFF; cdr3_nt: TGCGCCAGCAGCCAATTACAGGGTGGGAACACTGAAGCTTTCTTT
v_call: TRBV30; d_call: TRBD1; clone_size: NA; j_call: TRBJ1-2; cdr3_aa: CAWQQGGGYTF; cdr3_nt: TGTGCCTGGCAACAGGGGGGTGGCTACACCTTC
v_call: TRBV5-8; d_call: NA; clone_size: NA; j_call: TRBJ2-7; cdr3_aa: CASSLSQGQTYEQYF; cdr3_nt: TGTGCCAGCAGCTTGTCACAGGGCCAAACCTACGAGCAGTACTTC
v_call: TRBV12-3/TRBV12-4; d_call: TRBD2; clone_size: NA; j_call: TRBJ2-1; cdr3_aa: CATGGLVASEQFF; cdr3_nt: TGTGCCACTGGGGGACTAGTGGCATCTGAGCAGTTCTTC
v_call: TRBV11-2; d_call: NA; clone_size: NA; j_call: TRBJ2-3; cdr3_aa: CASSLDLVTATQYF; cdr3_nt: TGTGCCAGCAGCTTAGATCTGGTGACAGCAACGCAGTATTTT
v_call: TRBV6-5; d_call: TRBD2; clone_size: NA; j_call: TRBJ2-1; cdr3_aa: CASSYGLAGNREQFF; cdr3_nt: TGTGCCAGCAGTTACGGCCTAGCGGGGAACCGTGAGCAGTTCTTC
v_call: TRBV5-6; d_call: NA; clone_size: NA; j_call: TRBJ2-7; cdr3_aa: CASSLTQTGSYEQYF; cdr3_nt: TGTGCCAGCAGCTTAACTCAGACGGGGTCCTACGAGCAGTACTTC
v_call: TRBV7-6; d_call: NA; clone_size: NA; j_call: TRBJ1-1; cdr3_aa: CASSLQGPRNTEAFF; cdr3_nt: TGTGCCAGCAGCTTACAAGGACCGAGGAACACTGAAGCTTTCTTT
v_call: TRBV2; d_call: TRBD1; clone_size: once; j_call: TRBJ1-2; cdr3_aa: CATLGQPNYGYTF; cdr3_nt: TGTGCCACCTTGGGACAGCCTAACTATGGCTACACCTTC
v_call: TRBV6-2/TRBV6-3; d_call: TRBD1; clone_size: NA; j_call: TRBJ1-2; cdr3_aa: CASSSQQGRGGYTF; cdr3_nt: TGTGCCAGCAGTTCGCAACAGGGGAGAGGTGGCTACACCTTC
v_call: TRBV7-3; d_call: NA; clone_size: NA; j_call: TRBJ2-1; cdr3_aa: CASAWQVRGEQFF; cdr3_nt: TGTGCCAGCGCTTGGCAGGTCAGGGGTGAGCAGTTCTTC
v_call: TRBV18; d_call: TRBD2; clone_size: NA; j_call: TRBJ2-5; cdr3_aa: CASSRAGTSGRRGETQYF; cdr3_nt: TGTGCCAGCTCACGAGCCGGGACTAGCGGGAGGCGGGGAGAGACCCAGTACTTC
v_call: TRBV4-1; d_call: NA; clone_size: NA; j_call: TRBJ2-3; cdr3_aa: CASSQGGSSYFTSTDTQYF; cdr3_nt: TGCGCCAGCAGCCAAGGGGGTAGCAGTTACTTTACTAGCACAGATACGCAGTATTTT
v_call: TRBV5-1; d_call: NA; clone_size: once; j_call: TRBJ2-3; cdr3_aa: CASSLGGTATDTQYF; cdr3_nt: TGCGCCAGCAGCTTGGGGGGGACTGCCACAGATACGCAGTATTTT
v_call: TRBV19; d_call: NA; clone_size: NA; j_call: TRBJ1-5; cdr3_aa: CASSITGASGNQPQHF; cdr3_nt: TGTGCCAGTAGTATCACGGGGGCAAGCGGAAATCAGCCCCAGCATTTT
v_call: TRBV28; d_call: TRBD2; clone_size: NA; j_call: TRBJ2-7; cdr3_aa: CASSRPGGAYEQYF; cdr3_nt: TGTGCCAGCAGTAGACCCGGGGGGGCCTACGAGCAGTACTTC
v_call: TRBV6-2/TRBV6-3; d_call: TRBD2; clone_size: once; j_call: TRBJ2-3; cdr3_aa: CASSYTSGGSTDTQYF; cdr3_nt: TGTGCCAGCAGTTATACTTCGGGGGGGAGCACAGATACGCAGTATTTT
v_call: TRBV6-5; d_call: NA; clone_size: NA; j_call: TRBJ2-2; cdr3_aa: CASSPSGLTGELFF; cdr3_nt: TGTGCCAGCAGTCCCTCGGGCCTGACCGGGGAGCTGTTTTTT
v_call: TRBV7-2; d_call: NA; clone_size: NA; j_call: TRBJ2-1; cdr3_aa: CASSADSGPHNEQFF; cdr3_nt: TGTGCCAGCAGCGCAGACAGTGGGCCACACAATGAGCAGTTCTTC
v_call: TRBV3-1/TRBV3-2; d_call: TRBD1; clone_size: NA; j_call: TRBJ1-1; cdr3_aa: CASSRTGITEAFF; cdr3_nt: TGTGCCAGCAGCCGGACAGGGATCACTGAAGCTTTCTTT
v_call: TRBV6-5; d_call: TRBD1; clone_size: NA; j_call: TRBJ1-5; cdr3_aa: CASSRDRADQPQHF; cdr3_nt: TGTGCCAGCAGTCGGGACAGGGCAGACCAGCCCCAGCATTTT
v_call: TRBV4-1; d_call: NA; clone_size: NA; j_call: TRBJ1-2; cdr3_aa: CASSQDGRGGYGYTF; cdr3_nt: TGCGCCAGCAGCCAAGATGGCAGGGGTGGCTATGGCTACACCTTC
v_call: TRBV9; d_call: TRBD1; clone_size: NA; j_call: TRBJ2-6; cdr3_aa: CASSVNFRGKGANVLTF; cdr3_nt: TGTGCCAGCAGCGTCAATTTCAGGGGGAAAGGGGCCAACGTCCTGACTTTC
v_call: TRBV9; d_call: NA; clone_size: once; j_call: TRBJ2-7; cdr3_aa: CASSVSGGTGYNEQYF; cdr3_nt: TGTGCCAGCAGCGTATCGGGGGGGACAGGATATAACGAGCAGTACTTC
v_call: TRBV2; d_call: NA; clone_size: once; j_call: TRBJ2-7; cdr3_aa: CASSVTASYEQYF; cdr3_nt: TGTGCCAGCAGTGTAACAGCATCCTACGAGCAGTACTTC